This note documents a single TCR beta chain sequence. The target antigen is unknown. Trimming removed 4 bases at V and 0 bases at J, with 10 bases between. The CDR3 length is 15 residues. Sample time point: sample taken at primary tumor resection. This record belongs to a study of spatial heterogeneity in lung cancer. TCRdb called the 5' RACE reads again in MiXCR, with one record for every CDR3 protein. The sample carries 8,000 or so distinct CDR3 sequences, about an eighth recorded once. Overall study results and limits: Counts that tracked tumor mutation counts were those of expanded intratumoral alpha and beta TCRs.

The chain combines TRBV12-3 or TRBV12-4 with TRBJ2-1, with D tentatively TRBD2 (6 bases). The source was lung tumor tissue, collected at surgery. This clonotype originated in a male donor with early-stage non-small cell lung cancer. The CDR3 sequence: CASSSEGTSYNEQFF. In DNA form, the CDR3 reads TGTGCCAGCAGTTCGGAGGGAACCTCCTACAATGAGCAGTTCTTC.